Given below is one TCR beta chain in context. This record comes from a study of blood T cells in healthy people across ages. CDR3 length: 15 amino acids. V lost 3 bases and J lost 10, with 21 bases in between. Looked up from germline, CDR1 is SGHTA and CDR2 is FQGNSA. The authors ran a second PCR of about 6 to 11 cycles using a sample-barcoded 5' primer and a J-beta primer mix. TCRdb independently ran MiXCR on the 5' RACE reads; one entry per CDR3 protein. The sample shows 250,000 to 300,000 distinct CDR3 sequences, around 29% of them seen only once. The chain employs TRBV7-2 and TRBJ2-5, with D hard to call. The source material was blood. This clonotype originated in a woman in her 70s in good health. The CDR3 region is CASSFFPGPGQDQYF. CDR3 coding DNA: TGTGCCAGCAGCTTCTTCCCGGGCCCTGGCCAGGACCAGTACTTC. Using reference TRBV7-2 and TRBJ2-5 for the parts outside the CDR3, the full variable domain is GAGVSQSPSNKVTEKGKDVELRCDPISGHTALYWYRQSLGQGLEFLIYFQGNSAPDKSGLPSDRFSAERTGGSVSTLTIQRTQQEDSAVYLCASSFFPGPGQDQYFGPGTRLLVL.